What follows are 28 T cell receptor beta chains derived from one specimen sequenced in a study of cytomegalovirus exposure and HLA in healthy donors (dated by TCRdb to about 2017). Library preparation used the immunoSEQ multiplex PCR assay. For the multiplex PCR, a mixture combining 60 forward primers for TCR Vbeta segments and 13 reverse primers for TCR Jbeta segments was used. Sourced from immuneACCESS, this table was stored by TCRdb with only in-frame sequences that have V and J called. A share of the clones is absent; for the studies checked, an unresolved V gene accounts for under half, and the remainder has no known explanation. Across this sample there are roughly 200,000 clones, with approximately 82% seen only once. Of the sample, 0.6% to 0.65% falls within the top ten clones. The sample comprised PBMCs. Receptors originate from a man younger than 30 in good health and CMV-seronegative.

The J gene is TRBJ2-3, the V gene TRBV6-6, with 7 bases lining up with TRBD1. This CDR3 contains 13 residues. V was clipped by 5 bases and J by 6 bases; unmatched bases: 5. Germline lookup yields CDR1 MNHNY and CDR2 SVGAGI (reference sequence). The CDR3 reads CASSVQGEDTQYF. As DNA, the CDR3 is TGTGCCAGCAGTGTCCAGGGGGAGGATACGCAGTATTTT.

V is TRBV5-1 and J is TRBJ2-1; TRBD1 matches 10 bases. CDR1 and CDR2 from the germline V gene are SGHRS and YFSETQ. The V gene end was trimmed by 4 bases and the J gene end by 4 bases; junction bases not matched to a gene: 17. This CDR3 region has 19 residues. CDR3 in amino acids: CASSQQIFETGGRYNEQFF. The CDR3 DNA sequence: TGCGCCAGCAGCCAACAAATTTTTGAGACAGGGGGCCGATACAATGAGCAGTTCTTC.

V usage is TRBV7-8 and J usage is TRBJ2-1; 8 bases match TRBD2. Trimming at V came to 5 bases and at J to 5 bases, leaving 8 bases not matched to a gene. The CDR3 covers 15 residues. Per germline, CDR1 SGHVS and CDR2 FQNEAQ. CDR3 DNA: TGTGCCAGCAGCCCTGGACACGGGGGGGACAATGAGCAGTTCTTC. Protein: CASSPGHGGDNEQFF.

This clone was counted once. J is TRBJ2-7 and V is TRBV27; 7 positions agree with TRBD1. J was trimmed by 0 bases and V by 4 bases; bases with no gene match: 0. The CDR3 runs to 13 residues. The germline V gene encodes CDR1 MNHEY and CDR2 SMNVEV (reference sequence). CDR3: CASSSGGSYEQYF. CDR3 coding DNA: TGTGCCAGCAGTTCAGGGGGCTCCTACGAGCAGTACTTC.

This chain links TRBV7-3 with TRBJ2-2; 9 bases align to TRBD1. Germline V gene lookup returns CDR1 SGHTA and CDR2 FQGTGA. V gave up 5 bases and J gave up 6 bases; unmatched junction bases: 10. The CDR3 has 16 amino acids. This CDR3 reads CASSGGDRVGAGELFF. In nucleotides, the CDR3 is TGTGCCAGCAGCGGTGGGGACAGGGTAGGGGCCGGGGAGCTGTTTTTT.

In this sample, this clone turned up a few times. The V gene is TRBV28, the J gene TRBJ2-6, with no clear D. This CDR3 region has 15 residues. Trimming removed 5 bases at V and 4 bases at J, with 12 bases between. Per germline, CDR1 MDHEN and CDR2 SYDVKM. The CDR3 region is CASSNTGRGANVLTF. CDR3 bases: TGTGCCAGCAGTAACACGGGTCGAGGGGCCAACGTCCTGACTTTC.

V usage is TRBV6-1 and J usage is TRBJ1-5; TRBD1 is a possible D gene (6 bases). The length of the CDR3 is 14 residues. Deletions cut 8 bases from V and 7 bases from J, with 18 bases between. Germline V lookup: CDR1 MNHNS, CDR2 SASEGT. Here the CDR3 reads CASHAGGGGQPQHF. In nucleotides, the CDR3 is TGTGCCAGCCACGCCGGCGGGGGCGGCCAGCCCCAGCATTTT.

This sequence joins TRBV19 and TRBJ2-7; 7 bases match TRBD1. The V gene end was trimmed by 4 bases and the J gene end by 7 bases; junction bases not matched to a gene: 7. Germline CDR1 reads LNHDA; CDR2 reads SQIVND (reference sequence). This CDR3 has 13 residues. The CDR3 here is CASSKGAYTEQYF. CDR3 DNA sequence: TGTGCCAGTAGTAAGGGGGCATATACGGAGCAGTACTTC.

The gene calls are TRBV2 and TRBJ2-1; 13 nucleotides agree with TRBD2. This CDR3 has 16 residues. The germline CDR1 and CDR2 sequences are SNHLY and FYNNEI. V was pared by 6 bases and J by 4 bases, with 6 bases of the junction left unmatched. The CDR3 region has the DNA TGTGCCAGCAGAGGACTAGCGGGAGAGTCGTACAATGAGCAGTTCTTC. Translated, it gives CASRGLAGESYNEQFF.

This clone was found a few times. This sequence joins TRBV27 and TRBJ2-1; tentative D call: TRBD2 (5 bases). Germline V gives CDR1 MNHEY, CDR2 SMNVEV (reference sequence). The CDR3 spans 13 residues. The V and J ends lost 8 bases and 2 bases respectively, with 10 bases between them. The CDR3 here is CASGPGTYNEQFF. In nucleotides, the CDR3 is TGTGCCAGCGGCCCCGGGACCTACAATGAGCAGTTCTTC.

This rearrangement joins TRBV19 to TRBJ2-3; 7 nucleotides agree with TRBD2. There are 17 residues in the CDR3. The germline CDR1 and CDR2 sequences are LNHDA and SQIVND (reference sequence). V lost 1 base to trimming and J lost 0 bases; unmatched junction nucleotides: 7. The DNA for the CDR3 is TGTGCCAGTAGTATAGCCACCTTAGCGGGTAGCACAGATACGCAGTATTTT. It translates to CASSIATLAGSTDTQYF.

The rearrangement links TRBV30 to TRBJ2-1, with a weak D call TRBD1 (5 bases). This CDR3 has 13 amino acids. Trimming pared 8 bases from V and 3 bases from J, leaving 14 bases between. CDR1 is GTSNPN and CDR2 is SVGIG in the germline V gene (reference sequence). CDR3 in DNA: TGTGCCCTCCCAGCCCAGGGCTACAATGAGCAGTTCTTC. Its protein is CALPAQGYNEQFF. The variable domain in full, completed from reference TRBV30 and TRBJ2-1, reads SQTIHQWPATLVQPVGSPLSLECTVEGTSNPNLYWYRQAAGRGLQLLFYSVGIGQISSEVPQNLSASRPQDRQFILSSKKLLLSDSGFYLCALPAQGYNEQFFGPGTRLTVL.

The V call is TRBV7-3, the J call TRBJ2-5, with a tentative D call TRBD1 (5 bases). The CDR3 is 13 residues long. Trimming removed 2 bases at V and 11 bases at J, with 15 bases between. Germline V lookup: CDR1 SGHTA, CDR2 FQGTGA. The CDR3 DNA sequence: TGTGCCAGCAGCTTATTGGCGACAGAGGAGCAGTACTTC. The encoded protein is CASSLLATEEQYF.

This clone was observed once. The V and J genes are TRBV5-1 and TRBJ2-7, with TRBD2 matching 7 bases. The CDR3 is made up of 13 amino acids. The V and J ends lost 6 bases and 6 bases, in that order; junction bases with no gene match: 9. Germline V lookup: CDR1 SGHRS, CDR2 YFSETQ. The CDR3 nucleotides read TGCGCCAGCATCGGCAGGGAGGGAGGCGAGCAGTACTTC. Encoded protein: CASIGREGGEQYF.

V usage is TRBV6-5 and J usage is TRBJ2-7, with TRBD2 matching over 10 bases. Losses at the gene ends were 6 bases for V and 0 bases for J; bases not matched to a gene: 5. The CDR3 covers 15 residues. The germline V gene encodes CDR1 MNHEY and CDR2 SVGAGI. CDR3 residues: CASRPWTSGSYEQYF. The CDR3 DNA reads TGTGCCAGCAGACCCTGGACTAGCGGCTCCTACGAGCAGTACTTC.

The chain couples TRBV5-1 to TRBJ2-5; D not resolved. V gave up 4 bases and J gave up 3 bases, with 13 bases separating them. The CDR3 sequence is 14 residues long. Germline V gene sequence: CDR1 SGHRS, CDR2 YFSETQ. The CDR3 region has the DNA TGCGCCAGCAGCCTGGTCATAGGAGAAGAGACCCAGTACTTC. It codes for CASSLVIGEETQYF.

The chain couples TRBV28 to TRBJ2-7; D not certain. Germline CDR1 and CDR2: MDHEN and SYDVKM. Trimming removed 5 bases at V and 1 base at J, with 9 bases between. This CDR3 has 13 residues. CDR3 loop: CASSPPVSYEQYF. CDR3 bases: TGTGCCAGCAGTCCCCCCGTTTCCTACGAGCAGTACTTC.

This clone was seen more than once but under ten times. J is TRBJ1-6 and V is TRBV2; weak D call: TRBD1 (6 bases). CDR1 and CDR2 from the germline V gene are SNHLY and FYNNEI. V was pared by 0 bases and J by 10 bases, with 13 bases between. The CDR3 covers 15 residues. The DNA for the CDR3 is TGTGCCAGCAGTGAAGCTCGGGACATCTACTCACCCCTCCACTTT. Residues: CASSEARDIYSPLHF.

This chain joins TRBV30 and TRBJ1-6, with a possible D match to TRBD1 (6 bases). In germline, CDR1 is GTSNPN, CDR2 SVGIG (reference sequence). V shed 5 bases and J shed 5 bases, with 13 bases lying between them. The length of the CDR3 is 14 residues. The chain's CDR3 is CAWVTGINNSPLHF. In nucleotides, the CDR3 is TGTGCCTGGGTTACAGGGATTAATAATTCACCCCTCCACTTT.

In its sample, this clone was seen a few times. The V and J genes are TRBV10-3 and TRBJ1-1, with 7 bases fitting TRBD1. Trimming at V came to 4 bases and at J to 11 bases, leaving 4 bases not matched to a gene. The CDR3 has 11 amino acids. Germline assignment: CDR1 ENHRY and CDR2 SYGVKD. The CDR3 region is CAISVDREAFF. CDR3 DNA sequence: TGTGCCATCAGTGTTGACAGGGAGGCTTTCTTT.

There are a few counts of this clone. J is TRBJ2-7 and V is TRBV27, with a tentative D call TRBD1 (5 bases). V was pared by 3 bases and J by 6 bases, with 12 bases between. The CDR3 length is 13 residues. The germline gives CDR1 MNHEY, CDR2 SMNVEV (reference sequence). The CDR3 region has the DNA TGTGCCAGCAGTTTGGGCAGGGCTAGCGAGCAGTACTTC. Protein: CASSLGRASEQYF.

This clone was counted a single time. The J gene is TRBJ2-1, the V gene TRBV7-3; D uncertain. Trimming removed 1 base at V and 7 bases at J, with 5 bases between. Germline V lookup: CDR1 SGHTA, CDR2 FQGTGA. CDR3 length: 12 residues. CDR3 nucleotide sequence: TGTGCCAGCAGCTTAAGCCAGAATGAGCAGTTCTTC. Amino acids: CASSLSQNEQFF.

The V call is TRBV4-1, the J call TRBJ1-5, with 7 nucleotides matching TRBD1. After removal of 4 bases from V and 6 bases from J, the junction contained 6 bases not matched to a gene. The CDR3 is made up of 14 amino acids. Germline V gene lookup returns CDR1 MGHRA and CDR2 YSYEKL. CDR3 protein: CASSPQGELQPQHF. The DNA for the CDR3 is TGCGCCAGCAGCCCGCAGGGGGAACTTCAGCCCCAGCATTTT.

The chain links TRBV19 to TRBJ2-7; the match to TRBD2 covers 11 bases. Looked up from germline, CDR1 is LNHDA and CDR2 is SQIVND (reference sequence). Germline trimming cut 5 bases from V and 2 bases from J; bases unmatched to any gene: 8. The CDR3 consists of 16 residues. This chain's CDR3 is CASSLAGGIDAYEQYF. CDR3 DNA sequence: TGTGCCAGTAGTTTAGCGGGAGGGATCGATGCCTACGAGCAGTACTTC.

The CDR3 DNA reads TGTGCCAGCAATCAACTAGCGGGCGAGCAGTACTTC. This codes for CASNQLAGEQYF. This chain uses TRBV25-1 with TRBJ2-7; 9 bases align to TRBD2. V dropped 7 bases and J dropped 6; count of bases not matched to a gene: 4. CDR1 MGHDK and CDR2 SYGVNS come from the germline V gene. The CDR3 has 12 residues.

The rearrangement joins TRBV28 to TRBJ1-1; 7 nucleotides line up with TRBD1. The CDR3 covers 15 residues. CDR1 is MDHEN, CDR2 SYDVKM, per germline. The ends lost 5 bases at V and 2 bases at J; junction bases unmatched: 8. The CDR3 DNA reads as TGTGCCAGCAGTCCCCAGGGGGGTCTAAACACTGAAGCTTTCTTT. This codes for CASSPQGGLNTEAFF.

The rearrangement links TRBV7-6 to TRBJ2-7, with D possibly TRBD1 on 6 matching bases. The CDR3 length is 15 residues. The germline V and J ends were trimmed by 4 bases and 4 bases, with 17 bases remaining between them. The germline V gene has CDR1 SGHVS and CDR2 FNYEAQ. The CDR3, as DNA: TGTGCCAGCAGCTCGAAGCAGGGGCGTGGGTACGAGCAGTACTTC. This codes for CASSSKQGRGYEQYF.

The V gene is TRBV2, the J gene TRBJ1-5, with a possible D match to TRBD1 (6 bases). The V gene's germline CDR1 is SNHLY and CDR2 FYNNEI. This CDR3 is 14 amino acids long. V lost 7 bases and J lost 0, with 10 bases in between. CDR3 sequence (DNA): TGTGCCAGCACCGGACAGTTTAGCAATCAGCCCCAGCATTTT. Its protein product is CASTGQFSNQPQHF.